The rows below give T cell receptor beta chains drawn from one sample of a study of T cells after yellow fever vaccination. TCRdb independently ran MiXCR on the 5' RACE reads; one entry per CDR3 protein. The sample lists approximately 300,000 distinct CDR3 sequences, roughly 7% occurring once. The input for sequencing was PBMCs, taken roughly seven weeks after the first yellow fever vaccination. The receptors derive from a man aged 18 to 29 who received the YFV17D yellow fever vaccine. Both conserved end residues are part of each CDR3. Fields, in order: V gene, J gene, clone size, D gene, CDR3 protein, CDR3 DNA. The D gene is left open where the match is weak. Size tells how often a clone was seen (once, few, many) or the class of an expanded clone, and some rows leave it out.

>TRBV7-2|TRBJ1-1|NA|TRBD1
CASSRPGQGAGGTEAFF
TGTGCCAGCAGCCGCCCAGGACAGGGGGCCGGGGGCACTGAAGCTTTCTTT
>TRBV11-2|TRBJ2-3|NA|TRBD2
CASSFESGGKPDTQYF
TGTGCCAGCAGCTTCGAGAGCGGGGGGAAGCCAGATACGCAGTATTTT
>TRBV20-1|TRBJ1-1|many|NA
CSRTLNTEAFF
TGCAGTAGGACATTGAACACTGAAGCTTTCTTT
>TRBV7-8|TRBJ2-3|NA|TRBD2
CASSLASDGGSDTQYF
TGTGCCAGCAGCTTAGCGTCGGACGGGGGGTCAGATACGCAGTATTTT
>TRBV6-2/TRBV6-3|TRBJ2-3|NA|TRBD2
CATREGLDTQYF
TGTGCCACGAGGGAGGGACTAGATACGCAGTATTTT
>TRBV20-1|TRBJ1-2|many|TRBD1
CSASGTGWSTAGYTF
TGCAGTGCGAGCGGGACAGGCTGGAGTACGGCTGGCTACACCTTC
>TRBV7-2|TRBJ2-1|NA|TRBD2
CASSSRGILAGGHFF
TGTGCCAGCAGCTCGAGGGGCATTCTAGCGGGGGGTCACTTCTTC
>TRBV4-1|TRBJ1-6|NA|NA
CASSQETGTGSPLHF
TGCGCCAGCAGCCAAGAAACGGGAACTGGCTCACCCCTCCACTTT
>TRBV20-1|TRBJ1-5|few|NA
CSAKGYSNQPQHF
TGCAGTGCTAAAGGGTATAGCAATCAGCCCCAGCATTTT
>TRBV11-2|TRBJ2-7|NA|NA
CASSTLQGPYEQYF
TGTGCCAGCAGCACGCTACAAGGACCCTACGAGCAGTACTTC
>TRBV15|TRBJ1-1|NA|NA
CATSRAGSGISEAFF
TGTGCCACCAGCAGAGCGGGGTCCGGGATTTCTGAAGCTTTCTTT
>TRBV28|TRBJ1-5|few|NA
CASSLFQPQHF
TGTGCCAGCAGTTTATTTCAGCCCCAGCATTTT
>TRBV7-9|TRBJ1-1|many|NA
CASSLKWGNTEAFF
TGTGCCAGCAGCTTAAAATGGGGGAACACTGAAGCTTTCTTT
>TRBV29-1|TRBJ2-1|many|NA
CSVEVDPGPEDYEQFF
TGCAGCGTTGAAGTCGATCCGGGACCAGAGGACTATGAGCAGTTCTTC
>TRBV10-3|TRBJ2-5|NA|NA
CAISESVGGPGLAQYF
TGTGCCATCAGTGAGTCGGTGGGCGGCCCGGGTTTGGCCCAGTACTTC
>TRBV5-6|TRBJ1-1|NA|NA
CASSLLGATEAFF
TGTGCCAGCAGCTTGTTGGGGGCCACTGAAGCTTTCTTT
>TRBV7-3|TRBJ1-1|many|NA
CASSVQRNTEAFF
TGTGCCAGCAGCGTACAGAGGAACACTGAAGCTTTCTTT
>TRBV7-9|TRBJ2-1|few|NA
CASTLLGTTYNEQFF
TGTGCCAGCACCCTTCTTGGTACCACCTACAATGAGCAGTTCTTC
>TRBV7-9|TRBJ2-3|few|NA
CASSSDDTQYF
TGTGCCAGCAGCTCCGATGATACGCAGTATTTT
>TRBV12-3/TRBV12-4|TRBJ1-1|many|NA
CASSRRDDFTEAFF
TGTGCCAGCAGCCGCAGGGACGACTTCACTGAAGCTTTCTTT
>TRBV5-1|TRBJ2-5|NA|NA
CASSLGAVGSQETQYF
TGCGCCAGCAGCTTGGGAGCGGTCGGGTCGCAAGAGACCCAGTACTTC
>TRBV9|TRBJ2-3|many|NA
CASSPGTSFTDTQYF
TGTGCCAGCAGCCCCGGGACAAGCTTCACAGATACGCAGTATTTT
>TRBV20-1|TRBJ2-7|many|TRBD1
CSARGTGLQQYF
TGCAGTGCTAGGGGGACAGGGTTGCAGCAGTACTTC
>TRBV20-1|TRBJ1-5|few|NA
CSARDLQGGQPQHF
TGCAGTGCTAGAGATTTACAGGGCGGTCAGCCCCAGCATTTT
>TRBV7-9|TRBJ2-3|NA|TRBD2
CAIPAGGPTDTQYF
TGTGCCATCCCAGCGGGGGGGCCCACAGATACGCAGTATTTT
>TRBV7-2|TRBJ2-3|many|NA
CASSLLQATDTQYF
TGTGCCAGCAGCTTATTACAGGCCACAGATACGCAGTATTTT
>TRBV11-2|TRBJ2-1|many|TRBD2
CASSPGRGVQRYNEQFF
TGTGCCAGCAGCCCCGGGAGGGGCGTCCAGCGGTACAATGAGCAGTTCTTC
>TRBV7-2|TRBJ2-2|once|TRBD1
CASSLPGQGANTRELFF
TGTGCCAGCAGCTTGCCGGGACAGGGGGCTAACACCAGGGAGCTGTTTTTT
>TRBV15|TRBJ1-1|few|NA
CATSRRKDILNTEAFF
TGTGCCACCAGCAGAAGGAAGGATATCTTGAACACTGAAGCTTTCTTT
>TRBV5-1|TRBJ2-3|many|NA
CASSLDGGADTQYF
TGCGCCAGCAGCTTGGACGGGGGAGCGGATACGCAGTATTTT
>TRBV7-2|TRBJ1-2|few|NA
CASSENPGITGGYTF
TGTGCCAGCAGCGAAAATCCGGGCATCACGGGTGGCTACACCTTC
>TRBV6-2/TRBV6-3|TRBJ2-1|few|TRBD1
CASSYTPPHLAGGPYNEQFF
TGTGCCAGCAGTTACACCCCCCCCCACCTGGCAGGGGGACCCTACAATGAGCAGTTCTTC
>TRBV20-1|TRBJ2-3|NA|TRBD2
CCATRTSGGETDTQYF
TGCTGTGCTACGAGGACTAGCGGGGGGGAGACAGATACGCAGTATTTT
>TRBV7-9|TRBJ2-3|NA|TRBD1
CASSRGQGGDTQYF
TGTGCCAGCAGCCGTGGACAGGGAGGTGATACGCAGTATTTT